This T cell receptor (beta chain) was sequenced during a study of T cells in Graves' hyperthyroidism and ophthalmopathy. Looking at the study overall: Upon initial diagnosis and before any treatment, peripheral blood was collected.

Researchers took RNA transcripts and amplified the TCR beta CDR3 regions from them. When the TCR CDR3 underwent first-round RT-PCR, the HTBI primer set was used. TCRdb recomputed calls from the multiplex PCR reads with MiXCR, one row per CDR3 protein. The table includes about 210,000 distinct CDR3 sequences, over 15% detected once. A patient was excluded if there was uncontrolled infection, other autoimmune disease, pregnancy or lactation. Germline CDR1 is SGHRS and CDR2 is YFSETQ. The CDR3 runs to 15 residues. Trimming shortened V by 4 bases and J by 0 bases, and 11 bases separated the two germline ends. This clonotype has a handful of counts. No antigen is known for it. Notes on the study in general: Blood shared most expanded thyroid clonotypes above 0.001. Ophthalmopathy was told apart from stable hyperthyroidism by a 13 V-J model.

The clonotype comes from a man between 45 and 60 years old with Graves' hyperthyroidism. The chain is built from TRBV5-1 and TRBJ2-1; no firm D call. The material sequenced was blood. Written as DNA, the CDR3 is TGCGCCAGCAGCCCCACCATAAGCTCCTACAATGAGCAGTTCTTC. The encoded protein is CASSPTISSYNEQFF.